This record concerns one TCR beta chain sequence. The antigen remains undetermined. The read ends 3 residues shy of where the CDR3 ends; the end is completed using the germline J gene. This sample stems from a study of T cells in women clearing cervical HPV infection. Background on the study: Donors had HPV16-related CIN3 or worse; 2 had invasive cancer. Overall study results and limits: T-cell numbers per sample were unknown and may explain richness differences. It is unknown whether associations predate infection; no effector/memory or HPV-specific sorting.

Clones were read by immunoSEQ multiplex PCR, and TCRdb kept only the in-frame ones, dropping some. The specimen's table records about 25,000 clones. The CDR3 consists of 12 residues. Germline values: CDR1 SGHNT, CDR2 YYREEE (reference sequence). The V end lost 0 bases, the J end lost 5 bases, and 5 bases lay between the germline ends. V and J are TRBV5-4 and TRBJ1-2; no clear D gene. Sequencing used blood buffy coat. This receptor was identified in a woman aged 18 to 69 with a cervical HPV16 infection that either progressed to CIN3+ or cleared (not recorded which). The sequenced CDR3 bases are TGTGCCAGCAGCTTGGACAGTTATGGC. Translation gives CASSLDSYG. The CDR3 as a whole reads CASSLDSYGYTF.